These 6 T cell receptor beta chains share one sample of origin, sequenced in a study of T-cell reconstitution after alpha-beta-depleted transplantation in children. Unique molecular identifiers were used in preparing the TCRbeta library. Using its own MiXCR run on the PCR reads, TCRdb lists one record per CDR3 protein. The sample carries more than 450,000 distinct CDR3 sequences, around 16% recorded once. Sample: PBMCs from the stem cell graft donor, taken from the stem cell graft. The receptors derive from a human donor who donated a stem cell graft to a child with acute lymphoblastic leukemia.

The gene calls are TRBV19 and TRBJ1-5; 7 positions match TRBD1. Per germline, CDR1 LNHDA and CDR2 SQIVND (reference sequence). J was trimmed by 2 bases and V by 6 bases; bases with no gene match: 4. This CDR3 is 14 amino acids long. The CDR3 here is CASRPDRGNQPQHF. In DNA form, the CDR3 reads TGTGCCAGTAGACCCGACAGGGGCAATCAGCCCCAGCATTTT.

The rearrangement links TRBV12-3 or TRBV12-4 to TRBJ2-5, with D uncertain. V was trimmed by 3 bases and J by 2 bases, leaving 10 bases between them. The CDR3 is 14 amino acids. The chain's CDR3 is CASSFGPGQETQYF. The CDR3 DNA is TGTGCCAGCAGTTTTGGGCCCGGTCAAGAGACCCAGTACTTC.

The chain couples TRBV6-5 to TRBJ2-7; possibly TRBD1 for D (5 bases). The ends were cut back, 4 bases at V and 0 bases at J, with 16 bases in the middle. Germline V CDR1 and CDR2: MNHEY, SVGAGI. The CDR3 spans 16 residues. CDR3 bases: TGTGCCAGCAGTTGGGGCCGAGCCACCATCTCCTACGAGCAGTACTTC. Encoded protein: CASSWGRATISYEQYF.

The chain links TRBV9 to TRBJ1-5; D gene unclear. The germline V and J ends were trimmed by 0 bases and 0 bases, with 7 bases remaining between them. The CDR3 spans 15 residues. Germline V gene data show CDR1 as SGDLS and CDR2 as YYNGEE. CDR3: CASSVAGNSNQPQHF. In DNA form, the CDR3 reads TGTGCCAGCAGCGTAGCGGGGAATAGCAATCAGCCCCAGCATTTT.

Only a few counts were recorded for this clonotype. The chain couples TRBV7-2 to TRBJ2-1, with TRBD1 matching 12 bases. CDR1 and CDR2 (germline): SGHTA, FQGNSA. This CDR3 is 14 amino acids long. Germline trimming cut 8 bases from V and 8 bases from J; bases unmatched to any gene: 7. CDR3: CASPLGDRGHEQFF. CDR3 nucleotides: TGTGCCAGCCCCCTCGGGGACAGGGGGCATGAGCAGTTCTTC.

This chain joins TRBV5-6 and TRBJ2-7; perhaps TRBD2 as D (7 bases). V lost 5 bases and J 2 bases, leaving 17 bases between the germline ends. This CDR3 has 15 amino acids. Germline values: CDR1 SGHDT, CDR2 YYEEEE. For the CDR3, the DNA is TGTGCCAGCAGGGAGTATGCGGGGGCCCCCTACGAGCAGTACTTC. Amino acids: CASREYAGAPYEQYF. Filled out from reference TRBV5-6 and TRBJ2-7, the complete variable domain reads DAGVTQSPTHLIKTRGQQVTLRCSPKSGHDTVSWYQQALGQGPQFIFQYYEEEERQRGNFPDRFSGHQFPNYSSELNVNALLLGDSALYLCASREYAGAPYEQYFGPGTRLTVT.